This T cell receptor beta chain was recorded in a study of Ad26.COV2.S vaccination and SARS-CoV-2 variants. Study-wide background: Administration of Ad26.COV2.S was intramuscular, either once or twice 56 days apart. Regarding the study as a whole: After vaccination, substantial breadth of spike-specific CD8+ and CD4+ responses was reported.

Treatment noted: some 19 received Ad26.COV2.S at low or high dose, single or two shots; about 5 received placebo; per-sample allocation not given. Sampling happened 63 days after the first vaccine or placebo injection. Spike of the Wuhan-strain SARS-CoV-2 was expressed by an Ad26 vector, which formed the vaccine. Germline assignment: CDR1 SNHLY and CDR2 FYNNEI. The CDR3 consists of 16 residues. Trimming took 6 bases from V and 8 from J, leaving 25 bases between them. Note on this clone: The antigen is undetermined.

Repertoires were generated with immunoSEQ multiplex PCR, while TCRdb's copy carries only in-frame clones and drops some. Of 300,000 to 400,000 clones listed, roughly 84% are singletons. The rearrangement joins TRBV2 to TRBJ1-2, with a tentative D call TRBD1 (5 bases). The sequence derives from a person aged 18-65 years who received the Ad26.COV2.S COVID-19 vaccine or a placebo. This specimen consisted of peripheral blood, obtained in a trial of Ad26.COV2.S vaccine versus placebo. CDR3 in amino acids: CASRISPGPFEGGYTF. CDR3 sequence (DNA): TGTGCCAGCAGAATTTCTCCGGGACCCTTTGAGGGGGGCTACACCTTC.